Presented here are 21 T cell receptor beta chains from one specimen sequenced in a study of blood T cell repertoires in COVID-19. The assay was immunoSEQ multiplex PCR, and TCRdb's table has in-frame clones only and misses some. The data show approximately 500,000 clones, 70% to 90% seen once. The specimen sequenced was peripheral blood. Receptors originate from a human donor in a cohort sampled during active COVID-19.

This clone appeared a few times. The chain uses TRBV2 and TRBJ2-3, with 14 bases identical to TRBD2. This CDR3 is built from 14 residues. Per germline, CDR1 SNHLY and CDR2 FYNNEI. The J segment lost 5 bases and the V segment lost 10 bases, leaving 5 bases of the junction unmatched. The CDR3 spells CATSGLAGEDTQYF. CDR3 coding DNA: TGTGCCACTTCGGGACTAGCGGGAGAAGATACGCAGTATTTT.

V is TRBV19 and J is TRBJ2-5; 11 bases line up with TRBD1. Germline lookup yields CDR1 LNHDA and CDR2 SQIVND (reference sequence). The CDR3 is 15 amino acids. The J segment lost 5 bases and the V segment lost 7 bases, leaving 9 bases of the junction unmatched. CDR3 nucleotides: TGTGCCAGTACCCCAAGGACAGGGGGCGGGGAGACCCAGTACTTC. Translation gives CASTPRTGGGETQYF.

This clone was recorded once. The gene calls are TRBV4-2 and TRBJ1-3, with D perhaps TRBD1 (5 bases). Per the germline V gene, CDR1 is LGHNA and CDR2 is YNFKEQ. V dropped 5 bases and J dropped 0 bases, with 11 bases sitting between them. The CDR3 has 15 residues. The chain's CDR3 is CASSARQSSGNTIYF. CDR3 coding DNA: TGTGCCAGCAGCGCCCGACAGAGCTCTGGAAACACCATATATTTT.

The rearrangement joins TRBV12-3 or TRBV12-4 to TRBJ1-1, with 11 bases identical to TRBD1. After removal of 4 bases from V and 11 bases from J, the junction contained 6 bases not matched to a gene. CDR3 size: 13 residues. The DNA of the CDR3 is TGTGCCAGCAGTTGGGACAGGGGGATTTGGGCTTTCTTT. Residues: CASSWDRGIWAFF.

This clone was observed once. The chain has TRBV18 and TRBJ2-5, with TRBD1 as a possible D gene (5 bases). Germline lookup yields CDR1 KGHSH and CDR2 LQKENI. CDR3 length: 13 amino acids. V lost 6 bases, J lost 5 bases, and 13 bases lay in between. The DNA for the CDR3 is TGTGCCAGCTCCGCCAGGGAAAGGGAGACCCAGTACTTC. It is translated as CASSARERETQYF. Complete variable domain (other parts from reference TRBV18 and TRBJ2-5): NAGVMQNPRHLVRRRGQEARLRCSPMKGHSHVYWYRQLPEEGLKFMVYLQKENIIDESGMPKERFSAEFPKEGPSILRIQQVVRGDSAAYFCASSARERETQYFGPGTRLLVL.

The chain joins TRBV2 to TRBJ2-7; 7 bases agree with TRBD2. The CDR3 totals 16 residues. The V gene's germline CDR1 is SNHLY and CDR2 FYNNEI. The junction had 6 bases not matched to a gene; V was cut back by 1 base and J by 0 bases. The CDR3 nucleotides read TGTGCCAGCAGTGAAGGGGGGGGACCCCTCTCCTACGAGCAGTACTTC. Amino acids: CASSEGGGPLSYEQYF.

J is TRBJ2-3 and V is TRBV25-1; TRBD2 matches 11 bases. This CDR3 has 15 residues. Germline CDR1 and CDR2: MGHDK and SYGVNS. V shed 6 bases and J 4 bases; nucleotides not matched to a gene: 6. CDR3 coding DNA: TGTGCCAGCAGCGAACTAGCGGGAGCCCCAGATACGCAGTATTTT. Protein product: CASSELAGAPDTQYF.

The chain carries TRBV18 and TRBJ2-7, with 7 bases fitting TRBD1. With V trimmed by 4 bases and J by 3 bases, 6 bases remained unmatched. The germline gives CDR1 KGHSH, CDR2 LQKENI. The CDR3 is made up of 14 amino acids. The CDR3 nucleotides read TGTGCCAGCTCACGTGACAGGGTCGACTACGAGCAGTACTTC. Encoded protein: CASSRDRVDYEQYF.

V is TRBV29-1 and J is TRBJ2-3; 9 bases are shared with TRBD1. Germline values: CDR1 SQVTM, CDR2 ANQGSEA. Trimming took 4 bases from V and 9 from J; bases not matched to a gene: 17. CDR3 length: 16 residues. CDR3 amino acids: CSVVLITGQGSGTQYF. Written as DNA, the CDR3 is TGCAGCGTTGTTCTCATCACCGGACAGGGGTCGGGGACGCAGTATTTT.

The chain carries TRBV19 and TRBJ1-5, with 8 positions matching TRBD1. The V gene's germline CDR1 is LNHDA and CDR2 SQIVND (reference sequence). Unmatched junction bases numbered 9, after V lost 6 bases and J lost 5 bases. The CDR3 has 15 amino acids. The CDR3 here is CASSLGQGFYQPQHF. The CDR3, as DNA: TGTGCCAGTAGCCTCGGACAGGGCTTCTATCAGCCCCAGCATTTT.

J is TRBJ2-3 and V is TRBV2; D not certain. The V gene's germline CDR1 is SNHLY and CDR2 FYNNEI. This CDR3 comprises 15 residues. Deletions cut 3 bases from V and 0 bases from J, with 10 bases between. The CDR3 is CASSERQPSTDTQYF. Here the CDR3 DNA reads TGTGCCAGCAGTGAGCGGCAGCCTAGCACAGATACGCAGTATTTT.

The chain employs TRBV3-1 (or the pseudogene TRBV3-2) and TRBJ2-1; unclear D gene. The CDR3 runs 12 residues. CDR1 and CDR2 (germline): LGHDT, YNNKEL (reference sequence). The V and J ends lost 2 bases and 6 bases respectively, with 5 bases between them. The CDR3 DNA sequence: TGTGCCAGCAGCCAACGCGTCAATGAGCAGTTCTTC. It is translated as CASSQRVNEQFF.

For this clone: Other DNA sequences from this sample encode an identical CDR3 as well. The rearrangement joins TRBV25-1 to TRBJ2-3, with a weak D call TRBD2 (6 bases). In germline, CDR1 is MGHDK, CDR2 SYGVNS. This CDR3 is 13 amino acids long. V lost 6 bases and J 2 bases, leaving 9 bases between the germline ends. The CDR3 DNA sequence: TGTGCCAGCAGGTGGGGGGACACAGATACGCAGTATTTT. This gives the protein CASRWGDTDTQYF.

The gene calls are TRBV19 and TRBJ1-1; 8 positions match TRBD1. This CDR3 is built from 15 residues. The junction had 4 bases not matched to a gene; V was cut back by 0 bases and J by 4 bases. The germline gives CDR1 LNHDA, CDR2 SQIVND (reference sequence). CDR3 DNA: TGTGCCAGTAGTATAGATCAGGGGGCGAGCACTGAAGCTTTCTTT. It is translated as CASSIDQGASTEAFF.

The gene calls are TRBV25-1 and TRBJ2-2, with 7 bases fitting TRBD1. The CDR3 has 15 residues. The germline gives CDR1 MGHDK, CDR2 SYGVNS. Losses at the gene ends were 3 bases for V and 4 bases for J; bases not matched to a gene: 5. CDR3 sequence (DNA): TGTGCCAGCAGTGATATACAGGGGCCCACCGGGGAGCTGTTTTTT. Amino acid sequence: CASSDIQGPTGELFF.

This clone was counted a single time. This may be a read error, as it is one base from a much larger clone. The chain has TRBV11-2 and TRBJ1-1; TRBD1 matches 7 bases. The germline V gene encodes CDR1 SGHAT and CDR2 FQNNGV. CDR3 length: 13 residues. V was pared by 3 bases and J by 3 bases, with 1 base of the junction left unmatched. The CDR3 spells CASSFGTDTEAFF. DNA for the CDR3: TGTGCCAGCAGCTTTGGGACAGACACTGAAGCTTTCTTT.

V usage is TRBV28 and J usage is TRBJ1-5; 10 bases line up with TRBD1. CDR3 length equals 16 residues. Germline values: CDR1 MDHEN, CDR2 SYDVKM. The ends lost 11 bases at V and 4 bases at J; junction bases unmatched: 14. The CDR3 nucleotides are TGTGCCGTCCGGACAGGGGGTTCCCCTCAAAATCAGCCCCAGCATTTT. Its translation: CAVRTGGSPQNQPQHF.

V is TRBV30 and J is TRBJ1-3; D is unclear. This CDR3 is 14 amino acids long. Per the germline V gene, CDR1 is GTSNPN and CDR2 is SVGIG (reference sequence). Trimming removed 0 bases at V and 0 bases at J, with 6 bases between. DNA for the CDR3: TGTGCCTGGAGTGTACTAGTCTCTGGAAACACCATATATTTT. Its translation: CAWSVLVSGNTIYF.

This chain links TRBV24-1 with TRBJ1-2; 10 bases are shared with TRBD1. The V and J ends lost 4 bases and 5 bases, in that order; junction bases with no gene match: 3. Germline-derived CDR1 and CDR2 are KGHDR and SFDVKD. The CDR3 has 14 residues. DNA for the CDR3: TGTGCCACCAGTGAACCGGGACAGGGGTATGGCTACACCTTC. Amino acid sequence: CATSEPGQGYGYTF.

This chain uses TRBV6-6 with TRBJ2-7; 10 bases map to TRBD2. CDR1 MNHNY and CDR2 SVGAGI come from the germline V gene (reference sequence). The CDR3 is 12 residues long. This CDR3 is CGASGRSYEQYF. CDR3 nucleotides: TGTGGAGCTAGCGGGAGATCCTACGAGCAGTACTTC.

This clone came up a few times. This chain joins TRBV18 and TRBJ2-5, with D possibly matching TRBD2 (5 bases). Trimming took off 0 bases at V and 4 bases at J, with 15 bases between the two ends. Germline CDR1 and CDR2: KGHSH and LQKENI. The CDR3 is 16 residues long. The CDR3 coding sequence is TGTGCCAGCTCACCACCGCGAGGGCGACTGGGAGAGACCCAGTACTTC. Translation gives CASSPPRGRLGETQYF. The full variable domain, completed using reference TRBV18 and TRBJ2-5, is NAGVMQNPRHLVRRRGQEARLRCSPMKGHSHVYWYRQLPEEGLKFMVYLQKENIIDESGMPKERFSAEFPKEGPSILRIQQVVRGDSAAYFCASSPPRGRLGETQYFGPGTRLLVL.